The 23 T cell receptor beta chains listed next were all sequenced from one sample in a study of cytomegalovirus exposure and HLA in healthy donors. Researchers ran the PCR with 60 Vbeta and 13 Jbeta primers. The protocol was immunoSEQ multiplex PCR, while the TCRdb copy is restricted to in-frame clones and leaves out a portion. The sample records fewer than 200,000 clones, 75% to 90% being singletons. Sequenced sample: PBMCs. These receptors all stem from a woman in her forties or fifties in good health and CMV-seropositive.

The CDR3 coding sequence is TGCGCCAGCAGCGGGACCAGGCTGGGGGGAGCTTTCTTT. Its translation is CASSGTRLGGAFF. The chain has TRBV5-1 and TRBJ1-1, with D possibly TRBD1 on 5 matching bases. Germline V gene sequence: CDR1 SGHRS, CDR2 YFSETQ. The CDR3 extends over 13 amino acids. V was pared by 4 bases and J by 10 bases, with 17 bases between. Full variable domain (outside the CDR3, taken from reference TRBV5-1 and TRBJ1-1): KAGVTQTPRYLIKTRGQQVTLSCSPISGHRSVSWYQQTPGQGLQFLFEYFSETQRNKGNFPGRFSGRQFSNSRSEMNVSTLELGDSALYLCASSGTRLGGAFFGQGTRLTVV.

This clone was recorded only once. V usage is TRBV7-3 and J usage is TRBJ2-1; 12 nucleotides agree with TRBD2. The junction had 12 bases not matched to a gene; V was cut back by 5 bases and J by 10 bases. Germline V lookup: CDR1 SGHTA, CDR2 FQGTGA. The CDR3 extends over 16 amino acids. CDR3: CASSPRLAGALREQFF. In DNA form, the CDR3 reads TGTGCCAGCAGCCCCCGACTAGCGGGGGCCCTGAGGGAGCAGTTCTTC.

The gene calls are TRBV15 and TRBJ2-7; the D is unclear. Germline V CDR1 and CDR2: LNHNV, YYDKDF (reference sequence). Trimming shortened V by 6 bases and J by 4 bases, and 10 bases separated the two germline ends. This CDR3 spans 12 amino acids. The CDR3 loop is CATSRQYYEQYF. As DNA, the CDR3 is TGTGCCACCAGTCGACAATATTACGAGCAGTACTTC.

The V and J genes are TRBV28 and TRBJ2-3, with a possible D match to TRBD2 (6 bases). CDR3 length: 12 amino acids. CDR1 MDHEN and CDR2 SYDVKM come from the germline V gene. V was pared by 6 bases and J by 6 bases, with 10 bases between. The CDR3: CASRSGVDTQYF. For the CDR3, the DNA is TGTGCCAGCAGATCGGGGGTGGATACGCAGTATTTT.

As concerns this clone: The CDR3 carries no conserved terminal phenylalanine or tryptophan, so it likely arises from a read error. The chain joins TRBV6-5 to TRBJ1-2; 7 bases align to TRBD1. The germline CDR1 and CDR2 sequences are MNHEY and SVGAGI. With 5 bases clipped from V and 4 bases from J, the junction kept 7 bases outside the gene matches. The CDR3 totals 14 residues. The CDR3 spells CASSGGTGVYGYTL. CDR3 nucleotide sequence: TGTGCCAGCAGTGGGGGCACAGGGGTCTATGGCTACACCCTC.

Details on this clone: The same CDR3 can be traced to other DNA sequences in this sample. The CDR3 loop is CASSRGGQGTYTEAFF. The CDR3 coding sequence is TGTGCCAGCAGCAGGGGAGGACAGGGAACGTACACTGAAGCTTTCTTT. The rearrangement uses TRBV9 and TRBJ1-1, with TRBD1 matching over 8 bases. Trimming took 4 bases from V and 3 from J; bases not matched to a gene: 11. The CDR3 has 16 residues. Per the germline V gene, CDR1 is SGDLS and CDR2 is YYNGEE.

The rearrangement uses TRBV5-4 and TRBJ2-5; 7 positions match TRBD1. The CDR3 consists of 14 residues. After removal of 4 bases from V and 1 base from J, the junction contained 4 bases not matched to a gene. CDR1 is SGHNT, CDR2 YYREEE, per germline (reference sequence). The CDR3 bases are TGTGCCAGCAGCCTACAGGGGACCCAAGAGACCCAGTACTTC. This encodes CASSLQGTQETQYF.

The rearrangement links TRBV5-4 to TRBJ1-1; tentative D call: TRBD1 (5 bases). This CDR3 is 14 amino acids long. The V end was cut by 4 bases, the J end by 7 bases, with 17 bases between. Germline V gene lookup returns CDR1 SGHNT and CDR2 YYREEE (reference sequence). The CDR3 nucleotides are TGTGCCAGCAGCCGGAGGGATATGGGGGGTGAAGCTTTCTTT. Residues: CASSRRDMGGEAFF.

The V call is TRBV5-1, the J call TRBJ2-7; D perhaps matches TRBD2 (5 bases). The ends were cut back, 4 bases at V and 4 bases at J, with 18 bases in the middle. The CDR3 is 15 amino acids. The germline gives CDR1 SGHRS, CDR2 YFSETQ. The CDR3 nucleotides are TGCGCCAGCAGCCCGCAACTAGATCTCCTTTACGAGCAGTACTTC. This encodes CASSPQLDLLYEQYF.

This clone is a singleton in its sample. V and J are TRBV13 and TRBJ2-2, with a weak D call TRBD2 (7 bases). This CDR3 comprises 16 residues. Germline CDR1 and CDR2: PRHDT and FYEKMQ (reference sequence). Trimming pared 1 base from V and 4 bases from J, leaving 13 bases between. CDR3 coding DNA: TGTGCCAGCAGCTTAGTAGGGGGGGCAAGCACCGGGGAGCTGTTTTTT. Translating it yields CASSLVGGASTGELFF.

The chain couples TRBV7-2 to TRBJ2-7, with a tentative D call TRBD2 (6 bases). The CDR3 sequence is 18 residues long. The ends were cut back, 4 bases at V and 4 bases at J, with 26 bases in the middle. CDR1 and CDR2 (germline): SGHTA, FQGNSA. CDR3 protein: CASSSLLTRRGIGYEQYF. The CDR3 nucleotides read TGTGCCAGCAGCTCCCTCCTTACCCGACGGGGGATAGGGTACGAGCAGTACTTC.

The sample holds one count of this clone. The rearrangement links TRBV10-3 to TRBJ2-3, with TRBD1 identical over 9 bases. The germline gives CDR1 ENHRY, CDR2 SYGVKD. V gave up 7 bases and J gave up 5 bases; unmatched junction bases: 4. The CDR3 sequence is 13 residues long. The CDR3 protein is CAITGQGVDTQYF. DNA of the CDR3: TGTGCCATCACGGGACAGGGAGTAGATACGCAGTATTTT.

V and J are TRBV4-1 and TRBJ2-7, with D perhaps matching TRBD1 (5 bases). Deletions cut 1 base from V and 4 bases from J, with 14 bases between. CDR1 and CDR2 (germline): MGHRA, YSYEKL. This CDR3 spans 15 amino acids. As DNA, the CDR3 is TGCGCCAGCAGCCAAGTTCCGAGCAGGGATTACGAGCAGTACTTC. Amino acids: CASSQVPSRDYEQYF.

V is TRBV5-1 and J is TRBJ1-1, with D maybe TRBD1 (6 bases). V shed 5 bases and J shed 3 bases, with 11 bases lying between them. The germline V gene has CDR1 SGHRS and CDR2 YFSETQ. CDR3 length: 13 amino acids. The CDR3 loop is CASSGRGYTEAFF. The CDR3 nucleotides read TGCGCCAGCAGTGGGAGGGGGTACACTGAAGCTTTCTTT.

The CDR3 DNA is TGTGCCAGCGGCGGACAGGGCAATCAGCCCCAGCATTTT. This codes for CASGGQGNQPQHF. This sequence joins TRBV25-1 and TRBJ1-5, with TRBD1 identical over 7 bases. Germline CDR1 and CDR2: MGHDK and SYGVNS. The CDR3 has 13 amino acids. V shed 8 bases, J shed 2 bases, and the junction held 3 bases outside the gene matches.

The chain carries TRBV9 and TRBJ2-6; 7 bases line up with TRBD1. The V and J ends lost 4 bases and 0 bases, in that order; junction bases with no gene match: 10. Germline assignment: CDR1 SGDLS and CDR2 YYNGEE. This CDR3 spans 18 amino acids. CDR3 nucleotide sequence: TGTGCCAGCAGCCCCCACGGGACAGTTAACTCTGGGGCCAACGTCCTGACTTTC. It specifies CASSPHGTVNSGANVLTF.

The chain couples TRBV9 to TRBJ1-4; D ambiguous. The V end lost 0 bases, the J end lost 0 bases, and 9 bases lay between the germline ends. This CDR3 is built from 16 residues. Germline CDR1 SGDLS, CDR2 YYNGEE. The CDR3 region has the DNA TGTGCCAGCAGCGTAGGTATGGGAGCAACTAATGAAAAACTGTTTTTT. Its translation is CASSVGMGATNEKLFF. The full variable domain, with the rest looked up from reference TRBV9 and TRBJ1-4, is DSGVTQTPKHLITATGQRVTLRCSPRSGDLSVYWYQQSLDQGLQFLIQYYNGEERAKGNILERFSAQQFPDLHSELNLSSLELGDSALYFCASSVGMGATNEKLFFGSGTQLSVL.

CDR3 region: CASSVGQTAYNSPLHF. DNA for the CDR3: TGTGCCAGCAGCGTGGGACAGACGGCCTATAATTCACCCCTCCACTTT. The chain uses TRBV9 and TRBJ1-6, with TRBD1 identical over 7 bases. After removal of 2 bases from V and 2 bases from J, the junction contained 4 bases not matched to a gene. Germline values: CDR1 SGDLS, CDR2 YYNGEE. The CDR3 consists of 16 residues.

This chain connects TRBV7-6 to TRBJ2-5; 10 positions agree with TRBD1. The V gene's germline CDR1 is SGHVS and CDR2 FNYEAQ. The CDR3 is 15 amino acids. J lost 5 bases, V lost 5 bases, and 8 bases had no gene match. The CDR3 sequence: CASSLSWGQGETQYF. For the CDR3, the DNA is TGTGCCAGCAGCCTTAGTTGGGGACAGGGGGAGACCCAGTACTTC.

The chain recombines TRBV11-1 with TRBJ2-7, with D perhaps TRBD2 (6 bases). The CDR3 is 13 amino acids. Trimming removed 4 bases at V and 3 bases at J, with 10 bases between. Germline V gene data show CDR1 as SGHAT and CDR2 as FQDESV (reference sequence). The CDR3, as DNA: TGTGCCAGCAGCTATTCGGGGGACTACGAGCAGTACTTC. Residues: CASSYSGDYEQYF. Supplemented by reference TRBV11-1 and TRBJ2-7, the full variable domain reads EAEVAQSPRYKITEKSQAVAFWCDPISGHATLYWYRQILGQGPELLVQFQDESVVDDSQLPKDRFSAERLKGVDSTLKIQPAELGDSAMYLCASSYSGDYEQYFGPGTRLTVT.

The V call is TRBV10-3, the J call TRBJ2-7; 9 bases agree with TRBD2. There are 13 residues in the CDR3. The V gene end was trimmed by 10 bases and the J gene end by 9 bases; junction bases not matched to a gene: 13. Germline V CDR1 and CDR2: ENHRY, SYGVKD. CDR3 bases: TGTGCCACCGAAGGGACTAGCCGGCTGACGCAGTACTTC. This codes for CATEGTSRLTQYF.

J is TRBJ1-2 and V is TRBV19; unclear D gene. Germline assignment: CDR1 LNHDA and CDR2 SQIVND (reference sequence). Trimming stripped 0 bases from V and 4 bases from J, with 6 bases between. The CDR3 is made up of 13 amino acids. CDR3 loop: CASSIDTVYGYTF. CDR3 nucleotides: TGTGCCAGTAGTATAGATACAGTCTATGGCTACACCTTC.

The table lists this clone with a few counts. V usage is TRBV6-5 and J usage is TRBJ2-1, with 7 bases matching TRBD2. Germline values: CDR1 MNHEY, CDR2 SVGAGI. The CDR3 runs to 16 residues. V dropped 0 bases and J dropped 11; count of bases not matched to a gene: 13. Written as DNA, the CDR3 is TGTGCCAGCAGTTACTCGTCACGGACTAGTGGGGTGAAGCAGTTCTTC. Its translation: CASSYSSRTSGVKQFF.